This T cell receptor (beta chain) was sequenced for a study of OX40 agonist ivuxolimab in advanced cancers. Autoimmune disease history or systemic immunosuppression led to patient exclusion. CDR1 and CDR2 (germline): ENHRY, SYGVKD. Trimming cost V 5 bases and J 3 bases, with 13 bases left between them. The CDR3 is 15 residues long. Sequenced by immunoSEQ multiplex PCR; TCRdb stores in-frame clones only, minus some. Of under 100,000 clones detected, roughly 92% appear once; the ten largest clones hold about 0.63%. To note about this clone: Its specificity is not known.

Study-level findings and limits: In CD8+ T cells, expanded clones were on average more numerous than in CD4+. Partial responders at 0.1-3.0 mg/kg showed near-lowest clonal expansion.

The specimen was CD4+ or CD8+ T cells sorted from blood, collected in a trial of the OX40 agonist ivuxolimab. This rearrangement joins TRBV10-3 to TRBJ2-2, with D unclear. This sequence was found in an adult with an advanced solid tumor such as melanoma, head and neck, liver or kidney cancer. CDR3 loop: CAISPAVDYTGELFF. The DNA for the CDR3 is TGTGCCATCAGTCCGGCGGTCGACTACACCGGGGAGCTGTTTTTT.